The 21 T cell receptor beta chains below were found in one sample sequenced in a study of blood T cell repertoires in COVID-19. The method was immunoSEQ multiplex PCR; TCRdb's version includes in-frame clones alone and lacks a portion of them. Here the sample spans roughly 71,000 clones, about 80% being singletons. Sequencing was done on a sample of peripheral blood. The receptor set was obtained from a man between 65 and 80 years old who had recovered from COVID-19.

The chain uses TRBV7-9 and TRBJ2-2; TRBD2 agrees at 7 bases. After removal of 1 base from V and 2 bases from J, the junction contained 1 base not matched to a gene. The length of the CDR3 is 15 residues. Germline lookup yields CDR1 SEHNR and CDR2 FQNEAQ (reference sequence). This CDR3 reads CASSLGGGNTGELFF. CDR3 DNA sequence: TGTGCCAGCAGCTTAGGCGGGGGTAACACCGGGGAGCTGTTTTTT.

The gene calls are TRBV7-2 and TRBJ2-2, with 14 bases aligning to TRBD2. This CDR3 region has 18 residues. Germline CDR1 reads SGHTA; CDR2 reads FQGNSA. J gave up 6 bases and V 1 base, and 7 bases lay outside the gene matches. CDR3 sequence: CASSLGPGLAGVPGELFF. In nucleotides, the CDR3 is TGTGCCAGCAGCTTAGGACCGGGACTAGCGGGGGTGCCCGGGGAGCTGTTTTTT. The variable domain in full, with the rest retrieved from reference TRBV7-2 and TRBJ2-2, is GAGVSQSPSNKVTEKGKDVELRCDPISGHTALYWYRQSLGQGLEFLIYFQGNSAPDKSGLPSDRFSAERTGGSVSTLTIQRTQQEDSAVYLCASSLGPGLAGVPGELFFGEGSRLTVL.

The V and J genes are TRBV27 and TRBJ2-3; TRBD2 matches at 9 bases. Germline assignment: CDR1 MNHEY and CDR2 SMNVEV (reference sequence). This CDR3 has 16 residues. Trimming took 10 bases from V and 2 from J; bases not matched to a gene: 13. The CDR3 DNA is TGTGCCATTACACCGACGAGCGGGAGGACCACAGATACGCAGTATTTT. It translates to CAITPTSGRTTDTQYF.

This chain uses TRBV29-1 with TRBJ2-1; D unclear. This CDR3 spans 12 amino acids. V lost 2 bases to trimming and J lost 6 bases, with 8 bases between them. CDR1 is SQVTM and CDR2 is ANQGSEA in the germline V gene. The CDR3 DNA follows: TGCAGCGTTGAAAACTATTCCAATGAGCAGTTCTTC. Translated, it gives CSVENYSNEQFF.

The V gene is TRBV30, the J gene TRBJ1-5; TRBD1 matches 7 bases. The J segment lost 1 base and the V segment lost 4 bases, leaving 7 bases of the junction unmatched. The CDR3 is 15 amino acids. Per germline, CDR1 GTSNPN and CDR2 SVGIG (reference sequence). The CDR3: CAWKDRTGSNQPQHF. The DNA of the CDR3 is TGTGCCTGGAAGGACAGGACGGGGAGCAATCAGCCCCAGCATTTT.

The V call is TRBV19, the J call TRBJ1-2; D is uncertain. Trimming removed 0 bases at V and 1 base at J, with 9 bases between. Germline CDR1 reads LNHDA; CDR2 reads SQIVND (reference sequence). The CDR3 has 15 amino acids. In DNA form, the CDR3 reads TGTGCCAGTAGTATAGAATACGGGGTTAACTATGGCTACACCTTC. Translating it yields CASSIEYGVNYGYTF.

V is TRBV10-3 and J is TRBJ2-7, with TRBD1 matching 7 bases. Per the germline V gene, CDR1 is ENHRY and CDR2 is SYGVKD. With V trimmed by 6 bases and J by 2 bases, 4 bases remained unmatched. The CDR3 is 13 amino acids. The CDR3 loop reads CAISGQAAYEQYF. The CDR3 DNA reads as TGTGCCATCAGCGGACAGGCAGCCTACGAGCAGTACTTC.

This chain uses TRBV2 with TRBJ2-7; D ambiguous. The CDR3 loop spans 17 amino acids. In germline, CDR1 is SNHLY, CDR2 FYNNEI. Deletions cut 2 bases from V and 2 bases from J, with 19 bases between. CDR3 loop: CASSENAVGQSTYEQYF. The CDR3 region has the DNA TGTGCCAGCAGTGAAAACGCCGTTGGGCAGTCGACCTACGAGCAGTACTTC.

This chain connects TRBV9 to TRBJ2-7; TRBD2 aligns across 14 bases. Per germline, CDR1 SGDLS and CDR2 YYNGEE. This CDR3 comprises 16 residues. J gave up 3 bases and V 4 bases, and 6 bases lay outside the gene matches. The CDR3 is CASSPRGLAGGYEQYF. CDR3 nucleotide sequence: TGTGCCAGCAGCCCCAGAGGACTAGCGGGAGGCTACGAGCAGTACTTC.

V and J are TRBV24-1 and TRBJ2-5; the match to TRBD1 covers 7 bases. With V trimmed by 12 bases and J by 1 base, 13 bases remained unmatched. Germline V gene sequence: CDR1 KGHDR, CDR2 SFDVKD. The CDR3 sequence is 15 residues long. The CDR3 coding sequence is TGTGCCCCACAACAGGGGCCCACTTCCCAAGAGACCCAGTACTTC. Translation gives CAPQQGPTSQETQYF.

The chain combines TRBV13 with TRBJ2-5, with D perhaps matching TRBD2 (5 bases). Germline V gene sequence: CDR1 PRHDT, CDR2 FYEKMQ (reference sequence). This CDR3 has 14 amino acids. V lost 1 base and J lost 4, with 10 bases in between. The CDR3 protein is CASSLAGSPETQYF. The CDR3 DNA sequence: TGTGCCAGCAGCTTAGCGGGATCCCCAGAGACCCAGTACTTC.

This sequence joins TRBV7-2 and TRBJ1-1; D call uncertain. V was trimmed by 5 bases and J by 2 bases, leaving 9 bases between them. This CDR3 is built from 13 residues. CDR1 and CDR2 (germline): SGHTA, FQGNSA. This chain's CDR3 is CASSLTDNTEAFF. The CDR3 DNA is TGTGCCAGCAGCCTTACAGACAACACTGAAGCTTTCTTT.

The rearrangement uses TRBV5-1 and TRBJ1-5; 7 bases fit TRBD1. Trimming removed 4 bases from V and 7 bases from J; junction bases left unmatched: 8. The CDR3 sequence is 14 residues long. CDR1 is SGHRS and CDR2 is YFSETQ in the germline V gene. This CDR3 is CASSPNDRAQPQHF. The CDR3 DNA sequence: TGCGCCAGCAGCCCCAATGACAGGGCCCAGCCCCAGCATTTT.

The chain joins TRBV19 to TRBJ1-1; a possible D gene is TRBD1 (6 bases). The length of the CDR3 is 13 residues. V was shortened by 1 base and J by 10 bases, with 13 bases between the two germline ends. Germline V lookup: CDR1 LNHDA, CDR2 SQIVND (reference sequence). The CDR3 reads CASSIVQGGGAFF. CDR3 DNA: TGTGCCAGTAGTATAGTTCAGGGAGGGGGAGCTTTCTTT.

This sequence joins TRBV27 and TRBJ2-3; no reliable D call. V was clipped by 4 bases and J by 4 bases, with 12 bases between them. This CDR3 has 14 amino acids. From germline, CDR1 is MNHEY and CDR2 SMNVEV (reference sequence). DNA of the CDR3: TGTGCCAGCAGTTCCTTTCTGGGCGCAGATACGCAGTATTTT. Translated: CASSSFLGADTQYF.

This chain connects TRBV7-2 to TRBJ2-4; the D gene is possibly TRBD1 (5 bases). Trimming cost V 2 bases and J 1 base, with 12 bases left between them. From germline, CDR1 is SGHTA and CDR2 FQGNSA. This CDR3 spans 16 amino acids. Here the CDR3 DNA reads TGTGCCAGCAGCTTACCGGGCAGGGTGGCCAAAAACATTCAGTACTTC. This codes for CASSLPGRVAKNIQYF.

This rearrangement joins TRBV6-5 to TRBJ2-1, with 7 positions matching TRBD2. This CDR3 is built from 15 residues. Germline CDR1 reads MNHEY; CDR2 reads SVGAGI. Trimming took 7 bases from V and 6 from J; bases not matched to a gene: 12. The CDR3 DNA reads TGTGCCAGCACCGATACATGGGGGGGTCTCAATGAGCAGTTCTTC. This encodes CASTDTWGGLNEQFF.

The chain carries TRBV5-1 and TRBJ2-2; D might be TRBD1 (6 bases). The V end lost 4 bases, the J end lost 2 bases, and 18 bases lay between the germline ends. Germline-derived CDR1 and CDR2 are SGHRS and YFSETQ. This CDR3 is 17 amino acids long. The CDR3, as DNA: TGCGCCAGCAGCCCCCTGCAGGACAGCTTCAACACCGGGGAGCTGTTTTTT. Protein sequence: CASSPLQDSFNTGELFF.

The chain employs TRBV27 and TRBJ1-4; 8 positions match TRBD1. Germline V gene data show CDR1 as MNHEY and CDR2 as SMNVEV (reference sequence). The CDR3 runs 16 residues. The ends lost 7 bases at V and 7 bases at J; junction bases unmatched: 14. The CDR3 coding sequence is TGTGCCAGCACCCACGGACAGGGACGAAATCCTGAAAAACTGTTTTTT. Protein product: CASTHGQGRNPEKLFF.

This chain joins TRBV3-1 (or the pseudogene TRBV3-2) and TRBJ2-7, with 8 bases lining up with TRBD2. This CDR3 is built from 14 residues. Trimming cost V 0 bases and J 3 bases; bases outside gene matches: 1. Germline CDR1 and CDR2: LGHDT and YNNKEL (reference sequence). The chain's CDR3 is CASSQEGTSYEQYF. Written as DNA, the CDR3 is TGTGCCAGCAGCCAAGAAGGGACTAGCTACGAGCAGTACTTC.

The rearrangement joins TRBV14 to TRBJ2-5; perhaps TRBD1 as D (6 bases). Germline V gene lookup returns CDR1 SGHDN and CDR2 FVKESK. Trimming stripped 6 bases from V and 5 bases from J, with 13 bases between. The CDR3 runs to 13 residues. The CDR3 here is CASSARGAETQYF. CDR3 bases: TGTGCCAGCAGTGCCAGGGGCGCGGAGACCCAGTACTTC.